One sample yielded the 24 T cell receptor beta chains listed below, sequenced in a study of shared clonotypes between healthy human individuals. Sequenced by immunoSEQ multiplex PCR; TCRdb stores in-frame clones only, minus some. The table lists approximately 2.5 million clones, 90% to 95% of them singletons. The material sequenced was naive CD4+ T cells sorted from blood. Subset specified: CD45RA+ positively selected. Every receptor here comes from a man between 18 and 29 years old in good health.

This sequence joins TRBV9 and TRBJ2-2; D gene unclear. V was shortened by 6 bases and J by 1 base, with 13 bases between the two germline ends. Germline V gene data show CDR1 as SGDLS and CDR2 as YYNGEE. This CDR3 is built from 15 residues. The CDR3 loop reads CASTAPGQNTGELFF. The CDR3 DNA is TGTGCCAGCACCGCCCCGGGTCAGAACACCGGGGAGCTGTTTTTT.

The gene calls are TRBV7-2 and TRBJ2-3; D is unresolved. The CDR3 covers 13 residues. V lost 3 bases and J lost 2, with 6 bases in between. CDR1 is SGHTA, CDR2 FQGNSA, per germline. The CDR3 loop is CASSFGATDTQYF. CDR3 coding DNA: TGTGCCAGCAGCTTCGGAGCCACAGATACGCAGTATTTT.

CDR3 sequence (DNA): TGTGCTACCCGGGGATTTAACTATGGCTACACCTTC. It is translated as CATRGFNYGYTF. The chain has TRBV28 and TRBJ1-2, with D uncertain. Germline CDR1 reads MDHEN; CDR2 reads SYDVKM. There are 12 residues in the CDR3.

The rearrangement links TRBV5-4 to TRBJ2-2; 12 nucleotides agree with TRBD1. V was pared by 4 bases and J by 6 bases, with 4 bases of the junction left unmatched. This CDR3 region has 15 residues. Germline CDR1 and CDR2: SGHNT and YYREEE (reference sequence). The CDR3, as DNA: TGTGCCAGCAGCCCGTGGGACAGGGGGCCCGGGGAGCTGTTTTTT. It codes for CASSPWDRGPGELFF.

This clone was seen once. V gene TRBV5-6 combines with J gene TRBJ1-1; the D gene is possibly TRBD1 (5 bases). V lost 0 bases and J lost 11, with 14 bases in between. There are 13 residues in the CDR3. CDR1 SGHDT and CDR2 YYEEEE come from the germline V gene. The CDR3 loop reads CASSLGQLSGAFF. CDR3 bases: TGTGCCAGCAGCTTGGGACAGCTCTCTGGGGCTTTCTTT.

The gene calls are TRBV27 and TRBJ2-7; no firm D call. This CDR3 has 12 residues. Deletions cut 4 bases from V and 5 bases from J, with 9 bases between. CDR1 and CDR2 (germline): MNHEY, SMNVEV (reference sequence). CDR3 bases: TGTGCCAGCAGTTCCCCTATGGACGAGCAGTACTTC. As protein: CASSSPMDEQYF.

The genes are TRBV5-6 and TRBJ2-5; 7 nucleotides match TRBD2. V lost 4 bases to trimming and J lost 11 bases; unmatched junction nucleotides: 8. The CDR3 is 12 residues long. CDR1 is SGHDT and CDR2 is YYEEEE in the germline V gene. The CDR3 DNA is TGTGCCAGCAGCCCGGGGGAGGGCGGGCAGTACTTC. Protein sequence: CASSPGEGGQYF.

The CDR3 here is CASSDGPNYGYTF. The DNA of the CDR3 is TGTGCCAGCAGTGACGGACCTAACTATGGCTACACCTTC. This sequence joins TRBV6-4 and TRBJ1-2, with D unresolved. In germline, CDR1 is MRHNA, CDR2 SNTAGT. The CDR3 sequence is 13 residues long. The ends were cut back, 2 bases at V and 0 bases at J, with 4 bases in the middle.

This rearrangement joins TRBV18 to TRBJ1-4; a possible D gene is TRBD1 (6 bases). Germline-derived CDR1 and CDR2 are KGHSH and LQKENI. This CDR3 spans 14 amino acids. V lost 4 bases to trimming and J lost 5 bases, with 11 bases between them. The DNA for the CDR3 is TGTGCCAGCTCACATGGGACACAGAATGAAAAACTGTTTTTT. Encoded protein: CASSHGTQNEKLFF.

Concerning this clone itself: This CDR3 is also generated by other DNA sequences in the sample. The CDR3 here is CASSRDRDQPQHF. The CDR3 nucleotides are TGCGCCAGCAGCCGGGACAGGGATCAGCCCCAGCATTTT. The J gene is TRBJ1-5, the V gene TRBV5-1; TRBD1 agrees at 9 bases. V shed 4 bases and J 5 bases; nucleotides not matched to a gene: 1. Germline V gene data show CDR1 as SGHRS and CDR2 as YFSETQ. The CDR3 runs 13 residues. The variable domain in full, completed from reference TRBV5-1 and TRBJ1-5, reads KAGVTQTPRYLIKTRGQQVTLSCSPISGHRSVSWYQQTPGQGLQFLFEYFSETQRNKGNFPGRFSGRQFSNSRSEMNVSTLELGDSALYLCASSRDRDQPQHFGDGTRLSIL.

V usage is TRBV9 and J usage is TRBJ1-6; D gene ambiguous. The V end lost 0 bases, the J end lost 6 bases, and 7 bases lay between the germline ends. The germline V gene has CDR1 SGDLS and CDR2 YYNGEE. This CDR3 comprises 14 residues. The CDR3 spells CASSVDTANSPLHF. CDR3 coding DNA: TGTGCCAGCAGCGTAGATACAGCTAATTCACCCCTCCACTTT.

Comments on this clone: Other DNA sequences in this specimen translate into the identical CDR3. The V gene is TRBV5-4, the J gene TRBJ1-6; TRBD1 matches 9 bases. CDR3 length equals 12 residues. Germline V gene sequence: CDR1 SGHNT, CDR2 YYREEE (reference sequence). After removal of 10 bases from V and 10 bases from J, the junction contained 6 bases not matched to a gene. CDR3 in DNA: TGTGCCTCCCGACAGGGGGACTCACCCCTCCACTTT. Amino acid sequence: CASRQGDSPLHF.

Comments on this clone: This CDR3 is also generated by other DNA sequences in the sample. The gene calls are TRBV7-2 and TRBJ2-5; D is ambiguous. The CDR3 spans 14 residues. The germline V gene has CDR1 SGHTA and CDR2 FQGNSA. The V and J ends lost 1 base and 1 base respectively, with 7 bases between them. The CDR3 nucleotides read TGTGCCAGCAGCTTAGGGGGTACCCAAGAGACCCAGTACTTC. As protein: CASSLGGTQETQYF.

The CDR3 reads CASSEAPNLSGNTIYF. The DNA for the CDR3 is TGTGCCAGCAGTGAAGCCCCTAATCTCTCTGGAAACACCATATATTTT. The V gene is TRBV2, the J gene TRBJ1-3; D gene uncertain. V lost 0 bases and J lost 0, with 9 bases in between. CDR3 size: 16 residues. Looked up from germline, CDR1 is SNHLY and CDR2 is FYNNEI.

The V gene is TRBV28, the J gene TRBJ1-6; 12 bases match TRBD1. The CDR3 spans 17 residues. CDR1 is MDHEN, CDR2 SYDVKM, per germline. The V segment lost 5 bases and the J segment 2 bases; nucleotides outside the gene matches: 4. In nucleotides, the CDR3 is TGTGCCAGCAGTCAGGGACAGGGGGCGACCTATAATTCACCCCTCCACTTT. This translates into CASSQGQGATYNSPLHF.

The V call is TRBV4-2, the J call TRBJ2-3; D call uncertain. V was trimmed by 0 bases and J by 0 bases, leaving 4 bases between them. The CDR3 sequence is 14 residues long. Germline V gives CDR1 LGHNA, CDR2 YNFKEQ. CDR3 DNA sequence: TGTGCCAGCAGCCAAGACAGCAGCACAGATACGCAGTATTTT. Translating it yields CASSQDSSTDTQYF.

To note about this clone: The same CDR3 is also encoded by other DNA sequences in this sample. V and J are TRBV5-1 and TRBJ1-2; weak D call: TRBD1 (5 bases). V gave up 0 bases and J gave up 6 bases, with 12 bases separating them. Germline assignment: CDR1 SGHRS and CDR2 YFSETQ. The CDR3 contains 14 residues. The CDR3 loop reads CASSLAGGSHGYTF. In DNA form, the CDR3 reads TGCGCCAGCAGCTTGGCCGGGGGAAGTCATGGCTACACCTTC.

In nucleotides, the CDR3 is TGCGCCAGCAACCCGACAGGGGCGTTCGGGGAGCTGTTTTTT. Translating it yields CASNPTGAFGELFF. The chain has TRBV5-1 and TRBJ2-2, with 8 bases that match TRBD1. The trim removed 6 bases at V and 7 bases at J, leaving 8 bases unmatched. The CDR3 runs 14 residues. CDR1 and CDR2 from the germline V gene are SGHRS and YFSETQ.

The chain recombines TRBV6-1 with TRBJ1-5; D remains unclear. The germline gives CDR1 MNHNS, CDR2 SASEGT. V was pared by 3 bases and J by 7 bases, with 13 bases between. The CDR3 contains 14 residues. CDR3 sequence (DNA): TGTGCCAGCAGTGAGGCGGATATTAACCAGCCCCAGCATTTT. Protein: CASSEADINQPQHF.

The chain combines TRBV4-3 with TRBJ2-5; no clear D. V shed 6 bases and J shed 4 bases, with 18 bases lying between them. Germline V lookup: CDR1 LGHNA, CDR2 YSLEER. CDR3 length equals 15 residues. CDR3 bases: TGCGCCAGCAGTCTCGACTTTAGGGTTGGAGAGACCCAGTACTTC. Amino acid sequence: CASSLDFRVGETQYF.

The chain employs TRBV28 and TRBJ1-1; 7 bases map to TRBD1. Trimming removed 6 bases from V and 4 bases from J; junction bases left unmatched: 5. CDR3 length: 13 residues. CDR1 MDHEN and CDR2 SYDVKM come from the germline V gene. CDR3 coding DNA: TGTGCCAGCAGCCAGGGGGATCCCACTGAAGCTTTCTTT. Translating gives CASSQGDPTEAFF.

The V call is TRBV2, the J call TRBJ2-1; 7 bases are a match to TRBD2. The ends lost 4 bases at V and 2 bases at J; junction bases unmatched: 8. CDR1 SNHLY and CDR2 FYNNEI come from the germline V gene. The CDR3 has 16 amino acids. Here the CDR3 DNA reads TGTGCCAGCAGTGCAACGGGGCTAGCGGCCTACAATGAGCAGTTCTTC. Amino acids: CASSATGLAAYNEQFF.

The chain combines TRBV5-1 with TRBJ2-2; TRBD1 matches at 8 bases. V lost 1 base and J lost 7; bases outside the gene matches: 12. Germline CDR1 reads SGHRS; CDR2 reads YFSETQ. This CDR3 is built from 17 residues. The CDR3 is CASSLSGQGDYRGELFF. In DNA, the CDR3 is TGCGCCAGCAGCTTGTCTGGACAGGGAGACTACCGCGGGGAGCTGTTTTTT.

This clone has a single count. The chain uses TRBV21-1 and TRBJ1-6. TRBV21-1 represents a pseudogene. This CDR3 region has 19 residues. CDR3 amino acids: CASSKEGGRGPRGDSPLHF. The CDR3 DNA reads TGTGCCAGCAGCAAAGAAGGGGGACGGGGCCCACGGGGGGATTCACCCCTCCACTTT.